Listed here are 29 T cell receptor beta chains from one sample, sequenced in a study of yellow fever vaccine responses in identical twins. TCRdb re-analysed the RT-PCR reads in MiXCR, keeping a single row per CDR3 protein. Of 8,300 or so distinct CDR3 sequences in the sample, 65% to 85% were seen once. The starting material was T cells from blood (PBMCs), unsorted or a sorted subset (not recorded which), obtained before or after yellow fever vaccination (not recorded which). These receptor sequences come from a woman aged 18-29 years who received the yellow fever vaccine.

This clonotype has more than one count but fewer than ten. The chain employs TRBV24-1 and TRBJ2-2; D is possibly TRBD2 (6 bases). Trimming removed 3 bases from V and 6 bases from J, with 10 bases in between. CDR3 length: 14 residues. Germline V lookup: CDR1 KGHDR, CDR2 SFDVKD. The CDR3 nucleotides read TGTGCCACCAGTGATACACTAGCATCCGGGGAGCTGTTTTTT. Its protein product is CATSDTLASGELFF.

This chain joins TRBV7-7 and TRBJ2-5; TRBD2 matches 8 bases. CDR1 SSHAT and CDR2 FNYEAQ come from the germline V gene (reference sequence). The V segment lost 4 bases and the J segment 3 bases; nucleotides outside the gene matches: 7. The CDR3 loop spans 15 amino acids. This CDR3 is CASSSARGEKETQYF. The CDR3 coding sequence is TGTGCCAGCAGCTCGGCGCGGGGGGAAAAAGAGACCCAGTACTTC.

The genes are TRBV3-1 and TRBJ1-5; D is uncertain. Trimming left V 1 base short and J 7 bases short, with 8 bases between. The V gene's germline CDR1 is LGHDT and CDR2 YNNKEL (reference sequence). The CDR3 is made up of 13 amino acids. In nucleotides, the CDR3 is TGTGCCAGCAGCCAAGGGGTAGGACAGCCCCAGCATTTT. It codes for CASSQGVGQPQHF. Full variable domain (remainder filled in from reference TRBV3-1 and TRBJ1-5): DTAVSQTPKYLVTQMGNDKSIKCEQNLGHDTMYWYKQDSKKFLKIMFSYNNKELIINETVPNRFSPKSPDKAHLNLHINSLELGDSAVYFCASSQGVGQPQHFGDGTRLSIL.

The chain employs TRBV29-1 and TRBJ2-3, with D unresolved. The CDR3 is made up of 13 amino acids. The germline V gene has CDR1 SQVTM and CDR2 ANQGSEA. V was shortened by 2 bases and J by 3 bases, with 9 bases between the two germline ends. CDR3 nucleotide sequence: TGCAGCGTTGAATATCTGGGGACAGATACGCAGTATTTT. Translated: CSVEYLGTDTQYF.

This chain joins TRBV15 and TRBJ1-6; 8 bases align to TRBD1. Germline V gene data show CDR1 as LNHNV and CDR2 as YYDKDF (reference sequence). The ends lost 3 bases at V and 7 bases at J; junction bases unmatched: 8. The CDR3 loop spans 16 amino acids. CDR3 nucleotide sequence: TGTGCCACCAGCAGGAAGCCGGGACAGGCAAATTCACCCCTCCACTTT. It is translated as CATSRKPGQANSPLHF.

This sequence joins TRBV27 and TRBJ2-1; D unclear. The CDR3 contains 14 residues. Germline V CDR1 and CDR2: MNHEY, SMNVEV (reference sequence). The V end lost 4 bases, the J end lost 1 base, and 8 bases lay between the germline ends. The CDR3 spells CASSWAVSYNEQFF. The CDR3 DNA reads TGTGCCAGCAGTTGGGCAGTTTCCTACAATGAGCAGTTCTTC.

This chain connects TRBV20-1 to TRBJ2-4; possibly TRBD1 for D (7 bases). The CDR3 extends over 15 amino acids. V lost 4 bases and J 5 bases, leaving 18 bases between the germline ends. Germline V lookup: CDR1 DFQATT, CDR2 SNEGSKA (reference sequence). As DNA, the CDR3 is TGCAGTGCTATAATCAGGGGGGTCGGGGAAAACATTCAGTACTTC. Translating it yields CSAIIRGVGENIQYF.

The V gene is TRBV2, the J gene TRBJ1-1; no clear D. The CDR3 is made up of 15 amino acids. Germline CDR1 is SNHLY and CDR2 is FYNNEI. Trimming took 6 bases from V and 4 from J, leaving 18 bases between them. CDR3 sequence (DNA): TGTGCCAGCAGCCTCGGTGGTGGGAGAGGCACTGAAGCTTTCTTT. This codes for CASSLGGGRGTEAFF.

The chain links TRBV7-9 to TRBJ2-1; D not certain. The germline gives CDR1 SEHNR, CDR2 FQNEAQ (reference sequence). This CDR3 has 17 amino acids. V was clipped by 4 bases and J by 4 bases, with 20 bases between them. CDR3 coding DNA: TGTGCCAGCAGCTACCCACCCCGGCTAGACAAGTACAATGAGCAGTTCTTC. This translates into CASSYPPRLDKYNEQFF.

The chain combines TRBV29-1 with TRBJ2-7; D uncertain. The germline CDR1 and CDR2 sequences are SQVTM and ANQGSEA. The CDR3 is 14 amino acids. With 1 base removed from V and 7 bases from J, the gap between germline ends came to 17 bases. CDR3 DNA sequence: TGCAGCGTTGAAGTTGGCGGACCACCTGGGGAGCAGTACTTC. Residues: CSVEVGGPPGEQYF.

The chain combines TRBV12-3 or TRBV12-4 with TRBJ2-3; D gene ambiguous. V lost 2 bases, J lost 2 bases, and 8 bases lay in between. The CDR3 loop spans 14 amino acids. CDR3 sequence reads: CASSLLQSTDTQYF. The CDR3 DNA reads TGTGCCAGCAGTTTACTCCAGTCCACAGATACGCAGTATTTT.

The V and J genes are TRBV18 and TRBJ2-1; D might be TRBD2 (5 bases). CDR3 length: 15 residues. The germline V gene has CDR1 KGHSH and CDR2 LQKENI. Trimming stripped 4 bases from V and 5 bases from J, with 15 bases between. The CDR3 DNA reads TGTGCCAGCTCACTCCTAGCTGCCGACCACAATGAGCAGTTCTTC. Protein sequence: CASSLLAADHNEQFF.

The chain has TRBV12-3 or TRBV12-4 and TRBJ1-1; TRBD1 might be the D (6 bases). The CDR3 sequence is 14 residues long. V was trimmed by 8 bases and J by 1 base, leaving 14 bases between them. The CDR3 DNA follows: TGTGCCAGCGCTGCAGGGACACCGAACACTGAAGCTTTCTTT. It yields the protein CASAAGTPNTEAFF.

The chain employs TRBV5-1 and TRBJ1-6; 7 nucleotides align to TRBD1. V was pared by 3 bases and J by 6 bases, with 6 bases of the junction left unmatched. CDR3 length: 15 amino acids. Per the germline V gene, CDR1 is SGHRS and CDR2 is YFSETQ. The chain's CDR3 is CASSYSGGGNSPLHF. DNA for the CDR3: TGCGCCAGCAGCTATTCAGGGGGAGGTAATTCACCCCTCCACTTT.

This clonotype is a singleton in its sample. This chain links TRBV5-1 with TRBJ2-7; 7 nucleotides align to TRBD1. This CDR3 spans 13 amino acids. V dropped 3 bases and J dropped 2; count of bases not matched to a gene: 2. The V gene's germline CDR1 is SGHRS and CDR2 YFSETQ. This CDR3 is CASSWDSTYEQYF. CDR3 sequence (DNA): TGCGCCAGCAGCTGGGACAGTACCTACGAGCAGTACTTC. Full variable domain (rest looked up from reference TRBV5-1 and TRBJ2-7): KAGVTQTPRYLIKTRGQQVTLSCSPISGHRSVSWYQQTPGQGLQFLFEYFSETQRNKGNFPGRFSGRQFSNSRSEMNVSTLELGDSALYLCASSWDSTYEQYFGPGTRLTVT.

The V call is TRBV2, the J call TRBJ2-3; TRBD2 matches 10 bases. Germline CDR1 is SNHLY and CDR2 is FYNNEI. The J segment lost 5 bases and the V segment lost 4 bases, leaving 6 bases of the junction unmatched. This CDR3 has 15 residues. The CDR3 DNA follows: TGTGCCAGCAGTGGAAGCGGGGGGGCCGGAGATACGCAGTATTTT. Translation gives CASSGSGGAGDTQYF.

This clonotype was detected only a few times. CDR3 in amino acids: CSVEKLTSGRAVGQFF. CDR3 coding DNA: TGCAGCGTTGAAAAGCTCACTAGCGGGAGGGCTGTTGGGCAGTTCTTC. V and J are TRBV29-1 and TRBJ2-1; 13 nucleotides align to TRBD2. J lost 12 bases, V lost 2 bases, and 13 bases had no gene match. CDR1 is SQVTM and CDR2 is ANQGSEA in the germline V gene. CDR3 length equals 16 residues.

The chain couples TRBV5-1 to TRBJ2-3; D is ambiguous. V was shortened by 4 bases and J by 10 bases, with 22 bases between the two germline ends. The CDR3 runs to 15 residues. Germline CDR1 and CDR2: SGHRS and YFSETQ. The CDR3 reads CASSPIVNPEGSQYF. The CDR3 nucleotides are TGCGCCAGCAGCCCGATAGTGAATCCAGAAGGTTCGCAGTATTTT.

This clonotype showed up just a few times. The CDR3: CASSQAGGIYNEQFF. In DNA form, the CDR3 reads TGTGCCAGCAGCCAAGCGGGGGGGATTTACAATGAGCAGTTCTTC. The rearrangement joins TRBV4-2 to TRBJ2-1; 8 positions match TRBD2. J gave up 4 bases and V 1 base, and 3 bases lay outside the gene matches. Germline V gene data show CDR1 as LGHNA and CDR2 as YNFKEQ. The CDR3 is made up of 15 amino acids.

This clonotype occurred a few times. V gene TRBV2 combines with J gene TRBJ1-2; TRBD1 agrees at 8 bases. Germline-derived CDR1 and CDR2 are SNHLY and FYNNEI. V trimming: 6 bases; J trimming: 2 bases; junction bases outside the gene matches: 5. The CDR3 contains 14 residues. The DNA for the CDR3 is TGTGCCAGCAGGGAGGGACAGGTCAACTATGGCTACACCTTC. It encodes CASREGQVNYGYTF.

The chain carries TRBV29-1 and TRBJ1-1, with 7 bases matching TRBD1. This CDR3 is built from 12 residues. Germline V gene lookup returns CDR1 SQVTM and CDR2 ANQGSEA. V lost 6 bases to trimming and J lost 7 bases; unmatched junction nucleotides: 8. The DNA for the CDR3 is TGCAGCGTAACAGGGGACGGTGTTGAAGCTTTCTTT. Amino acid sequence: CSVTGDGVEAFF.

The DNA of the CDR3 is TGTGCCAGCAGATCCGGGACTAGCGGGGCGAACACCGGGGAGCTGTTTTTT. Amino acids: CASRSGTSGANTGELFF. The rearrangement links TRBV6-1 to TRBJ2-2; 13 nucleotides align to TRBD2. CDR1 MNHNS and CDR2 SASEGT come from the germline V gene. After removal of 6 bases from V and 0 bases from J, the junction contained 4 bases not matched to a gene. The CDR3 has 17 residues.

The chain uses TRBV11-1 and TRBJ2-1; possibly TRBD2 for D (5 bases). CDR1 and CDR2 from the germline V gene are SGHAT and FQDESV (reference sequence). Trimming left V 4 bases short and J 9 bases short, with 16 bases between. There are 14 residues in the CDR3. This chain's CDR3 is CASSSSVLGGEQFF. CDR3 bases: TGTGCCAGCAGCTCTTCGGTCCTCGGAGGTGAGCAGTTCTTC.

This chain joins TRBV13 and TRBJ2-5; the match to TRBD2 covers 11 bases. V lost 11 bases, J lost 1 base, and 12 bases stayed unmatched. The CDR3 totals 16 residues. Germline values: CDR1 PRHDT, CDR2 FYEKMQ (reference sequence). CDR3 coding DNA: TGTGCCTCCGCCATCAGGACTAGCGGGCCCCAAGAGACCCAGTACTTC. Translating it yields CASAIRTSGPQETQYF.

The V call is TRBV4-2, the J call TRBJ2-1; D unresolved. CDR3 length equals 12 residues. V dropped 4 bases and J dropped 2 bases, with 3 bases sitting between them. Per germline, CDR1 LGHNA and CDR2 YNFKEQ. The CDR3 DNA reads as TGTGCCAGCAGCCGAACCTACAATGAGCAGTTCTTC. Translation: CASSRTYNEQFF.

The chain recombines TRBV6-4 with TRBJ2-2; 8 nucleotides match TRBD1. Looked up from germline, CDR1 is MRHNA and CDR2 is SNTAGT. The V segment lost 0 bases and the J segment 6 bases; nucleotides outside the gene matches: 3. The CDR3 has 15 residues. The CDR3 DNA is TGTGCCAGCAGTGACTCGACAGGGGCAGCCGGGGAGCTGTTTTTT. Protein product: CASSDSTGAAGELFF.

This chain's CDR3 is CASSSRPGTEAFF. CDR3 DNA sequence: TGTGCCAGCAGCTCCCGGCCGGGCACTGAAGCTTTCTTT. The chain recombines TRBV7-6 with TRBJ1-1; no clear D. The CDR3 consists of 13 residues. The germline CDR1 and CDR2 sequences are SGHVS and FNYEAQ. Trimming pared 4 bases from V and 4 bases from J, leaving 10 bases between.

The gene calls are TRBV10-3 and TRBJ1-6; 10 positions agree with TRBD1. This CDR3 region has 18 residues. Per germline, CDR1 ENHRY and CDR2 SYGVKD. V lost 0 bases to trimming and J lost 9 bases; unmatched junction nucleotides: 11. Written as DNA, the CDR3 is TGTGCCATCAGTGAGTCTCCGGGACAGGGGTTTCGGTTTTCACCCCTCCACTTT. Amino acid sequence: CAISESPGQGFRFSPLHF.

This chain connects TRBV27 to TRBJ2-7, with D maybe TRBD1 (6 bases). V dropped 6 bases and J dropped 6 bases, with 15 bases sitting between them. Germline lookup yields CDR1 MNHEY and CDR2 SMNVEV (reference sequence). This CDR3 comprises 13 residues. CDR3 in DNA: TGTGCCAGCAGCTACTTACAGGGTCGCGAGCAGTACTTC. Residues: CASSYLQGREQYF.